This TCR beta chain was observed in a study of OX40 agonist ivuxolimab in advanced cancers. Note on this clone: The antigen is not known.

The assay was immunoSEQ multiplex PCR, and TCRdb's table has in-frame clones only and misses some. The table records about 40,000 clones, 87% of them present only once. Study-level points and caveats: Average numbers of expanded clones were greater in CD8+ T cells than in CD4+.

The TCR was taken from an adult with an advanced solid tumor such as melanoma, head and neck, liver or kidney cancer. Sample: CD4+ or CD8+ T cells sorted from blood, taken in a trial of the OX40 agonist ivuxolimab.

The CDR3: CASSLAGETQYF. CDR3 nucleotides: TGTGCCAGCAGCTTAGCCGGTGAGACCCAGTACTTC. J is TRBJ2-5 and V is TRBV7-9; D gene unclear. Trimming took off 0 bases at V and 5 bases at J, with 4 bases between the two ends. In germline, CDR1 is SEHNR, CDR2 FQNEAQ (reference sequence). This CDR3 has 12 residues. Full variable domain (rest looked up from reference TRBV7-9 and TRBJ2-5): DTGVSQNPRHKITKRGQNVTFRCDPISEHNRLYWYRQTLGQGPEFLTYFQNEAQLEKSRLLSDRFSAERPKGSFSTLEIQRTEQGDSAMYLCASSLAGETQYFGPGTRLLVL.